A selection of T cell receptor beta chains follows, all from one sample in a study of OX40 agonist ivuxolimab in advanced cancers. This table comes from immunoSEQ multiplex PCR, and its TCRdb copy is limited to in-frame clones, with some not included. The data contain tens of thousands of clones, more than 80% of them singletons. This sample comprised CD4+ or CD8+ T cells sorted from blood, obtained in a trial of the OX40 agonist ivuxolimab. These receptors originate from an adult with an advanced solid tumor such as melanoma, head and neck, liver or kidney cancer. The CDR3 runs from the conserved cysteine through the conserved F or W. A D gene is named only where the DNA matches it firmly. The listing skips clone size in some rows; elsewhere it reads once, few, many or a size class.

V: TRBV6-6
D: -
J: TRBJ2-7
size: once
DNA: TGTGCCAGCAGTTCAGTACAGGGATACGAGCAGTACTTC
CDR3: CASSSVQGYEQYF

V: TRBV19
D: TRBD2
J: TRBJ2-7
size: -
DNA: TGTGCCAGTAGTATCCCCCGGGCTAGCGGCTCCTACGAGCAGTACTTC
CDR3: CASSIPRASGSYEQYF

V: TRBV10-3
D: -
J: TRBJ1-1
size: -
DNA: TGTGCCATCAGTGAGTCGACCCCGCAGGACACTGAAGCTTTCTTT
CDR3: CAISESTPQDTEAFF

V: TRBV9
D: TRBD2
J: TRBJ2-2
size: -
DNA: TGTGCCAGCAGCGGGGGATCTAGCGGGAGCGCCGGGGAGCTGTTTTTT
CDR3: CASSGGSSGSAGELFF

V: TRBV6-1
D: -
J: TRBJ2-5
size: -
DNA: TGTGCCAGCAGTGCACAGAAAGAGACCCAGTACTTC
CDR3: CASSAQKETQYF

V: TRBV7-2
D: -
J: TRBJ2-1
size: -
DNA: TGTGCCAGCAGCTTAGTTCACGGAGCGGACAATGAGCAGTTCTTC
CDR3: CASSLVHGADNEQFF

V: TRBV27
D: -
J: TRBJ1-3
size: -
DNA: TGTGCCAGCAGTTTCACTCCCGGGGCTGGAAACACCATATATTTT
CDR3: CASSFTPGAGNTIYF

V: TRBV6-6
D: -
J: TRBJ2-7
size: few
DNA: TGTGCCAGCAGGATCACTAGGGGCGAGCAGTACTTC
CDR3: CASRITRGEQYF

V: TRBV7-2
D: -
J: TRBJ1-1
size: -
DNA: TGTGCCAGCAGCTTAGTTCAGAACACTGAAGCTTTCTTT
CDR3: CASSLVQNTEAFF

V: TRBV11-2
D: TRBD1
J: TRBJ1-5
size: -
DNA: TGTGCCAGCAGCCCGGACAGGGGAACAGATCAGCCCCAGCATTTT
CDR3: CASSPDRGTDQPQHF

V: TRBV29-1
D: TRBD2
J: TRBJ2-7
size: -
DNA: TGCAGCGTTCGGACTAGCGAATCCTACGAGCAGTACTTC
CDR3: CSVRTSESYEQYF

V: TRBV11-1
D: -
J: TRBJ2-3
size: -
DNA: TGTGCCAGCACGGGTCGTGGGGCGGATACGCAGTATTTT
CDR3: CASTGRGADTQYF

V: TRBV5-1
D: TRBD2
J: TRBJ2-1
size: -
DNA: TGCGCCAGCAGCGTCCTAGCGGACAATGAGCAGTTCTTC
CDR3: CASSVLADNEQFF

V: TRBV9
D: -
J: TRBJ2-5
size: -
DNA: TGTGCCAGCAGCGTAGCTGCCGTTGAGACCCAGTACTTC
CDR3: CASSVAAVETQYF

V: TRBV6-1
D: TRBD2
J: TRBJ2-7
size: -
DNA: TGTGCCAGCAGTGAAACTAGCGGGAGTTACGAGCAGTACTTC
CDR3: CASSETSGSYEQYF

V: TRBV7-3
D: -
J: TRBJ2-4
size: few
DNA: TGTGCCAGCAGCCCAGGGGGGGGCCTGGTAGCCAAAAACATTCAGTACTTC
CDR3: CASSPGGGLVAKNIQYF

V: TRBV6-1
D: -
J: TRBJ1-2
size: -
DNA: TGTGCCAGCAGTGAAGGCACAGGGCGCCATGCTAACTATGGCTACACCTTC
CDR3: CASSEGTGRHANYGYTF

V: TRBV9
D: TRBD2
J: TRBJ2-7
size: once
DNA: TGTGCCAGCAGCGAGGGGCCTAGCGGGCTGCAGTACTTC
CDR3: CASSEGPSGLQYF

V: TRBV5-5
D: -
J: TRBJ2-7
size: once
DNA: TGTGCCAGCAGCTTGGGGGTTTACGAGCAGTACTTC
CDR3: CASSLGVYEQYF

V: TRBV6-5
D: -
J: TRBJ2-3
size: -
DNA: TGTGCCAGCAGCCACCGGTGGGGGAGCACAGATACGCAGTATTTT
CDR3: CASSHRWGSTDTQYF

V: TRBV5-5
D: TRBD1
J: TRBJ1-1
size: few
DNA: TGTGCCAGCAGCTTGGAAGGGGGCGGGACTGAAGCTTTCTTT
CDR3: CASSLEGGGTEAFF

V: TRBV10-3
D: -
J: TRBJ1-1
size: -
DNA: TGTGCCACGAGGGGGTCGACAGGTCTTGAGGAAAAAGCTTTCTTT
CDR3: CATRGSTGLEEKAFF

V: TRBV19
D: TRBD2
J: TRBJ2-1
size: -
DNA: TGTGCCAGTAGTAACCCTAGCGGGAGCCCCCGCCGGGCCTACAATGAGCAGTTCTTC
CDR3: CASSNPSGSPRRAYNEQFF

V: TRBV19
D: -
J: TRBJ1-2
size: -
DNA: TGTGCCAGTAGTATTAGCGGAAACTATGGCTACACCTTC
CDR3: CASSISGNYGYTF

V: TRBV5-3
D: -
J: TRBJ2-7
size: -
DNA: TGTGCCAGAAGCCCCTGGGAGCGCCCCTACGAGCAGTACTTC
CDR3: CARSPWERPYEQYF

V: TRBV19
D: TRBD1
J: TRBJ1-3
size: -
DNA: TGTGCCAGTAGTACCCCGGACAGGGGGCGGGAAAACACCATATATTTT
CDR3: CASSTPDRGRENTIYF

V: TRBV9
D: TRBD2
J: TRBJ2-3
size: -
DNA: TGTGCCAGCAGCTTGAAGCGGGGGCCGGGGACAGATACGCAGTATTTT
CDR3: CASSLKRGPGTDTQYF

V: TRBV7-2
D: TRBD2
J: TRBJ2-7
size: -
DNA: TGTGCCAGCAGCCTAACTAGCGGAACCTACGAGCAGTACTTC
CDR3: CASSLTSGTYEQYF

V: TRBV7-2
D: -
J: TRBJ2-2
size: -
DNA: TGTGCCAGCAGCTTAGATGGGAACTCCGGGGAGCTGTTTTTT
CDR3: CASSLDGNSGELFF

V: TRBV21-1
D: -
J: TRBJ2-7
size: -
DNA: TGTGCCAGCCACCTAACCTACGAGCAGTACTTC
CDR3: CASHLTYEQYF

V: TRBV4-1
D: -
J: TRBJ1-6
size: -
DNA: TGCGCCAGCAGCCAAATCGCGGGGGGCGCTAATTCACCCCTCCACTTT
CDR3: CASSQIAGGANSPLHF

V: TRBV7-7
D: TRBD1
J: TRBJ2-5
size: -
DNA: TGTGCCAGCAGCTACGGACAGGGTCGTGAAGAGACCCAGTACTTC
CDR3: CASSYGQGREETQYF

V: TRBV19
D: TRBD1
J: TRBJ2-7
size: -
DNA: TGTGCCAGTAGTACAGGGACAGGGGGCTACGAGCAGTACTTC
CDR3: CASSTGTGGYEQYF

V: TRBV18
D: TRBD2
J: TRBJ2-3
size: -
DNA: TGTGCCAGCTCACCCGGGGGGTATGGCACAGATACGCAGTATTTT
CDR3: CASSPGGYGTDTQYF

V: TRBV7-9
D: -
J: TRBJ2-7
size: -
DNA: TGTGCCAGCAGCCCCGCAGGTGTCCACGAGCAGTACTTC
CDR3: CASSPAGVHEQYF

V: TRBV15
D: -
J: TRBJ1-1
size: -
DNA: TGTGCCACCAGCAGAGATCTAGGATGGGCCACTGAAGCTTTCTTT
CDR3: CATSRDLGWATEAFF

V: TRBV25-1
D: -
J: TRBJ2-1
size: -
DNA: TGTGCCAGCAGTGAATGGGAGCGTGGGTCCTACAATGAGCAGTTCTTC
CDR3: CASSEWERGSYNEQFF

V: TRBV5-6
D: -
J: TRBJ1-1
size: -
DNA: TGTGCCAGCAGCTTAACAGGAACGAACACTGAAGCTTTCTTT
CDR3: CASSLTGTNTEAFF

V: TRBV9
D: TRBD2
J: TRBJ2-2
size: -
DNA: TGTGCCAGCAGCGTCTCTAGCGGAAGCACCGGGGAGCTGTTTTTT
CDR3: CASSVSSGSTGELFF

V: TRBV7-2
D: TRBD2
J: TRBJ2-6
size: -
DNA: TGTGCCAGCAGCTTGGCGGGGGGGCATGGGGCCAACGTCCTGACTTTC
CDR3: CASSLAGGHGANVLTF

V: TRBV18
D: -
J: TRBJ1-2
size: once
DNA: TGTGCCAGCTCATCGGGGACTGCGCGCTACACCTTC
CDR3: CASSSGTARYTF

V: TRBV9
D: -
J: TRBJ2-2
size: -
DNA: TGTGCCAGCAGCTTCAGGGGGGCCGGGGAGCTGTTTTTT
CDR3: CASSFRGAGELFF

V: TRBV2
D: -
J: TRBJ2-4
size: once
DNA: TGTGCCAGCGGGGGCCGCTTCAAGTACTTC
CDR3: CASGGRFKYF

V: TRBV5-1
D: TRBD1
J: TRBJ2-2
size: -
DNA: TGCGCCAGCAGCCCGGGCGGACAGGGGAACACCGGGGAGCTGTTTTTT
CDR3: CASSPGGQGNTGELFF

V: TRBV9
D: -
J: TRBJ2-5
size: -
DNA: TGTGCCAGCAGCGTACGGGACTCTGTGACCCAGTACTTC
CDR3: CASSVRDSVTQYF

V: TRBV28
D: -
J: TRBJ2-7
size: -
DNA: TGTGCCAGCCGAAGCGGGACAGTCGTTTTTCTCGAGCAGTACTTC
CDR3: CASRSGTVVFLEQYF

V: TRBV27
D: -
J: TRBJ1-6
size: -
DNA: TGTGCCAGCGCGTGGCAGTCTAATTCACCCCTCCACTTT
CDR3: CASAWQSNSPLHF

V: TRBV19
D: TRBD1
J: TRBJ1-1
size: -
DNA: TGTGCCAGTAGTGAACGACAGGGGGCACGCAACACTGAAGCTTTCTTT
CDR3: CASSERQGARNTEAFF

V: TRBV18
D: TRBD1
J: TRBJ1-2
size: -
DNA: TGTGCCAGCTCCCTGGCAGGGGGCGCTGCTAACTATGGCTACACCTTC
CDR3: CASSLAGGAANYGYTF

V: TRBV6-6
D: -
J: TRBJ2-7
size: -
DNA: TGTGCCAGCTCCACGGGGGGCTCATCCTACGAGCAGTACTTC
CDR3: CASSTGGSSYEQYF

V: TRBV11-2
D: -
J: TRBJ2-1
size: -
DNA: TGTGCCAGCAGCAAACAGGGCGATGAGCAGTTCTTC
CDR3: CASSKQGDEQFF

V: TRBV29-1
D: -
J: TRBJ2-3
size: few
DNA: TGCAGCGTCAAGGTCCCCCTGGGGGGACCGTCTAGCACAGATACGCAGTATTTT
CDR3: CSVKVPLGGPSSTDTQYF

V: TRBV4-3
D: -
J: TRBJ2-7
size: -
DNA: TGCGCCAGCAGCCAAGATCGGGGGCTCCCCTACGAGCAGTACTTC
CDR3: CASSQDRGLPYEQYF

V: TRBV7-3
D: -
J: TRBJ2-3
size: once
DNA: TGTGCCAGCAGCTTTCGAGGAGCCAATACGCAGTATTTT
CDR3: CASSFRGANTQYF

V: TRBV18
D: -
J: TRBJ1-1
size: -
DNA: TGTGCCAGCTCCAAGGGGACTGAAGCTTTCTTT
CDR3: CASSKGTEAFF

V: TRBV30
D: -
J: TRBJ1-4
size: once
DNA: TGTGCCTGGAGTAGGGGGGCCCTGAGGACTAATGAAAAACTGTTTTTT
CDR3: CAWSRGALRTNEKLFF